This TCR beta chain was retrieved from a study of T cells after yellow fever vaccination. Findings and limits, study-wide: Clones from primary vaccination mostly reappeared after the booster (around 96% CD4, around 90% CD8). Contaminants from the bulk population, in the form of abundant clonotypes, could be found in FACS-sorted repertoires. A weaker but faster secondary response was observed, peaking on day 5 versus 15.

Germline V gene data show CDR1 as SGHTA and CDR2 as FQGNSA. CDR3 length: 12 amino acids. V lost 1 base and J lost 13, with 11 bases in between. Conversion of TCR transcripts into cDNA relied on 5'RACE template switching, which added a universal primer site and UMIs. TCRdb processed the 5' RACE reads anew with MiXCR; each CDR3 protein has one entry. The table lists roughly 400,000 distinct CDR3 sequences, about 19% of them singletons, with 18% in the top ten. Regarding this clonotype: What it recognizes is unknown.

Sequences were derived from PBMCs, sampled before the yellow fever booster vaccination. This receptor was taken from a man younger than 30 who received the YFV17D yellow fever vaccine. The rearrangement links TRBV7-2 to TRBJ2-1; D may be TRBD2 (5 bases). CDR3 sequence: CASSLEYGIQFF. The CDR3 DNA reads as TGTGCCAGCAGCTTAGAGTACGGGATTCAGTTCTTC.